This T cell receptor beta chain was sequenced in a study of breast tumors, draining lymph nodes, adjacent tissues. Findings and caveats of the study: Data only fit, rather than demonstrated, lymph node origin of most tumor T cells. Data fit most tumor T cells coming from lymph node, expanding in tumor. Compared with basal-like, luminal-like tumors shared significantly more repertoire with nontumor tissue.

This clonotype was detected many times. Its antigen is not known. TCRdb used MiXCR to reprocess the multiplex PCR reads, holding one entry per CDR3 protein. Of 45,000 or so distinct CDR3 sequences listed, roughly 24% were seen once; the top ten hold 6.5% to 8%. The clonotype comes from a female donor with breast cancer. Some clones in this sample may be carry-over from other donors' samples. Source material: breast tumor tissue.

The CDR3, as DNA: TGCGCCAGCAGCCAAGCACTGACAGCCTCCTACAATGAGCAGTTCTTC. Its protein product is CASSQALTASYNEQFF. The rearrangement uses TRBV4-1 and TRBJ2-1; perhaps TRBD1 as D (5 bases). The germline V gene has CDR1 MGHRA and CDR2 YSYEKL. This CDR3 comprises 16 residues. V was trimmed by 1 base and J by 0 bases, leaving 10 bases between them.